The next 25 T cell receptor beta chains were all read from a single sample in a study of identical twins. TCRdb reprocessed the 5' RACE reads via MiXCR and lists one record per CDR3 protein. The sample carries 700,000 or so distinct CDR3 sequences, 21% recorded once. In addition, the sample was reused for a study of T cells expressing NK-cell markers.

Sequenced sample: PBMCs. All receptors come from a woman between 18 and 30 years old in good health.

This clonotype was seen many times. V and J are TRBV20-1 and TRBJ2-4; possibly TRBD2 for D (6 bases). From germline, CDR1 is DFQATT and CDR2 SNEGSKA (reference sequence). CDR3 size: 14 residues. V shed 0 bases and J shed 1 base, with 7 bases lying between them. The CDR3, as DNA: TGCAGTGCTAGAGATGGAGGGGCCAAAAACATTCAGTACTTC. This translates into CSARDGGAKNIQYF.

The chain carries TRBV14 and TRBJ2-7; tentatively, D is TRBD2 (6 bases). The CDR3 has 13 amino acids. Germline values: CDR1 SGHDN, CDR2 FVKESK. Trimming cost V 3 bases and J 7 bases, with 13 bases left between them. This CDR3 reads CASSHGGAREQYF. The CDR3 nucleotides read TGTGCCAGCAGCCACGGCGGGGCCCGAGAGCAGTACTTC.

The genes are TRBV7-9 and TRBJ2-7; D is ambiguous. The CDR3 sequence is 14 residues long. Germline values: CDR1 SEHNR, CDR2 FQNEAQ (reference sequence). V was shortened by 4 bases and J by 1 base, with 11 bases between the two germline ends. CDR3 region: CASSSRAFSYEQYF. Written as DNA, the CDR3 is TGTGCCAGCAGCTCTCGGGCGTTTTCCTACGAGCAGTACTTC.

The chain uses TRBV7-9 and TRBJ2-7, with TRBD2 as a possible D gene (6 bases). There are 16 residues in the CDR3. Trimming stripped 1 base from V and 0 bases from J, with 13 bases between. The germline V gene encodes CDR1 SEHNR and CDR2 FQNEAQ (reference sequence). CDR3 nucleotides: TGTGCCAGCAGCTTAGGCGGGGCGGGCCCCTCCTACGAGCAGTACTTC. Translation gives CASSLGGAGPSYEQYF.

CDR3 sequence (DNA): TGTGCCATTTGGGGGGACACGTCCGAGCAGTACTTC. This gives the protein CAIWGDTSEQYF. V usage is TRBV10-3 and J usage is TRBJ2-7, with D perhaps given as TRBD1 or TRBD2 (6 bases each). The CDR3 loop spans 12 amino acids. V was pared by 9 bases and J by 6 bases, with 15 bases between. Germline CDR1 reads ENHRY; CDR2 reads SYGVKD.

The rearrangement joins TRBV3-1 to TRBJ2-7, with no clear D. The V end was cut by 4 bases, the J end by 1 base, with 17 bases between. Per germline, CDR1 LGHDT and CDR2 YNNKEL (reference sequence). This CDR3 is 16 amino acids long. DNA for the CDR3: TGTGCCAGCAGCCCATCACGGACGCCCGCGTCCTACGAGCAGTACTTC. This translates into CASSPSRTPASYEQYF.

This sequence joins TRBV7-8 and TRBJ1-6; 9 nucleotides agree with TRBD1. This CDR3 has 14 amino acids. Per the germline V gene, CDR1 is SGHVS and CDR2 is FQNEAQ. V was clipped by 4 bases and J by 9 bases; unmatched bases: 4. The CDR3 loop reads CASSSGQGSSPLHF. The CDR3 DNA sequence: TGTGCCAGCAGCTCTGGACAGGGGAGTTCACCCCTCCACTTT.

This clonotype came up a few times. This sequence joins TRBV12-5 and TRBJ2-7; D is ambiguous. Germline V gene lookup returns CDR1 LGHNT and CDR2 FRNRAP. The CDR3 runs to 13 residues. Trimming stripped 2 bases from V and 0 bases from J, with 5 bases between. The CDR3 reads CASGLPDSYEQYF. CDR3 DNA sequence: TGTGCTAGTGGTTTGCCAGACTCCTACGAGCAGTACTTC.

The chain recombines TRBV7-9 with TRBJ2-5, with TRBD1 identical over 10 bases. CDR1 is SEHNR, CDR2 FQNEAQ, per germline (reference sequence). CDR3 length equals 15 residues. V lost 4 bases, J lost 1 base, and 3 bases stayed unmatched. CDR3 sequence (DNA): TGTGCCAGCAGCTCGGGACAGGGGAGCCAAGAGACCCAGTACTTC. Translation gives CASSSGQGSQETQYF.

In its sample, this clonotype was seen a few times. V usage is TRBV20-1 and J usage is TRBJ1-2; D unclear. The V end lost 8 bases, the J end lost 2 bases, and 12 bases lay between the germline ends. The germline V gene encodes CDR1 DFQATT and CDR2 SNEGSKA (reference sequence). CDR3 length equals 12 residues. The CDR3 sequence: CSPRRGNYGYTF. CDR3 DNA: TGCAGTCCCCGGCGGGGAAACTATGGCTACACCTTC.

The chain employs TRBV11-2 and TRBJ2-3; D is perhaps TRBD1 (6 bases). This CDR3 contains 18 residues. V was pared by 5 bases and J by 0 bases, with 21 bases between. From germline, CDR1 is SGHAT and CDR2 FQNNGV. The CDR3 loop is CASSVGFTWGQSTDTQYF. CDR3 nucleotide sequence: TGTGCCAGCAGCGTAGGATTCACGTGGGGGCAGAGCACAGATACGCAGTATTTT.

This chain connects TRBV24-1 to TRBJ2-1; TRBD2 matches at 11 bases. The CDR3 contains 18 residues. V trimming: 1 base; J trimming: 7 bases; junction bases outside the gene matches: 11. The V gene's germline CDR1 is KGHDR and CDR2 SFDVKD. The CDR3 DNA reads as TGTGCCACCAGTGATTTACTCTGGACTAGCGGGTTCTTAAATGAGCAGTTCTTC. Translated, it gives CATSDLLWTSGFLNEQFF.

The chain links TRBV5-1 to TRBJ2-1; the D is unclear. CDR1 and CDR2 from the germline V gene are SGHRS and YFSETQ. The CDR3 spans 14 residues. Trimming shortened V by 3 bases and J by 7 bases, and 14 bases separated the two germline ends. The CDR3 DNA sequence: TGCGCCAGCAGCTCCCTCCGATTAGAGAATGAGCAGTTCTTC. Its protein is CASSSLRLENEQFF.

This clonotype was detected a few times. The chain is built from TRBV29-1 and TRBJ2-5; D is unclear. V lost 4 bases and J 5 bases, leaving 17 bases between the germline ends. Germline V lookup: CDR1 SQVTM, CDR2 ANQGSEA. This CDR3 has 14 amino acids. The CDR3 nucleotides are TGCAGCGTTGTTGGCTGGCTGGGTTTGGAGACCCAGTACTTC. This gives the protein CSVVGWLGLETQYF.

This clonotype was seen only a few times. This sequence joins TRBV27 and TRBJ2-2, with D unresolved. Trimming shortened V by 2 bases and J by 4 bases, and 2 bases separated the two germline ends. CDR1 is MNHEY and CDR2 is SMNVEV in the germline V gene (reference sequence). The CDR3 loop spans 12 amino acids. The CDR3, as DNA: TGTGCCAGCAGTTTAATCACCGGGGAGCTGTTTTTT. It is translated as CASSLITGELFF.

The chain recombines TRBV20-1 with TRBJ2-3; possibly TRBD2 for D (6 bases). V was shortened by 6 bases and J by 4 bases, with 17 bases between the two germline ends. The CDR3 covers 14 residues. CDR1 is DFQATT and CDR2 is SNEGSKA in the germline V gene (reference sequence). The CDR3 DNA reads as TGCAGTGCCCCCCGGGCTACGGGGGCAGATACGCAGTATTTT. This gives the protein CSAPRATGADTQYF.

The genes are TRBV9 and TRBJ2-7; D remains ambiguous. V was cut by 0 bases and J by 3 bases, with 13 bases left in between. Per the germline V gene, CDR1 is SGDLS and CDR2 is YYNGEE. This CDR3 is 15 amino acids long. This CDR3 is CASSVEARPDYEQYF. The CDR3 region has the DNA TGTGCCAGCAGCGTAGAGGCCCGCCCGGACTACGAGCAGTACTTC.

This sequence joins TRBV7-9 and TRBJ2-7; TRBD1 matches 7 bases. The CDR3 has 15 residues. Germline V gives CDR1 SEHNR, CDR2 FQNEAQ (reference sequence). The junction had 12 bases not matched to a gene; V was cut back by 4 bases and J by 6 bases. The CDR3 sequence is CASSWRQGSTREQYF. CDR3 bases: TGTGCCAGCAGCTGGAGACAGGGATCTACCCGCGAGCAGTACTTC.

The chain recombines TRBV12-3 or TRBV12-4 with TRBJ2-7; D is perhaps TRBD2 (6 bases). CDR3 length: 17 amino acids. V gave up 0 bases and J gave up 3 bases, with 18 bases separating them. CDR3 loop: CASSLARSRDLIYEQYF. CDR3 bases: TGTGCCAGCAGTTTAGCGCGGAGCCGGGACTTAATCTACGAGCAGTACTTC.

This clonotype has just a few counts. The gene calls are TRBV4-3 and TRBJ2-5; 11 positions agree with TRBD2. The CDR3 loop spans 16 amino acids. The V gene's germline CDR1 is LGHNA and CDR2 YSLEER. The J segment lost 4 bases and the V segment lost 1 base, leaving 5 bases of the junction unmatched. CDR3 loop: CASSQGATSGRETQYF. The DNA for the CDR3 is TGCGCCAGCAGCCAAGGGGCCACTAGCGGGAGAGAGACCCAGTACTTC.

The V gene is TRBV5-1, the J gene TRBJ2-1; the D gene is possibly TRBD1 (6 bases). Trimming shortened V by 9 bases and J by 7 bases, and 20 bases separated the two germline ends. Looked up from germline, CDR1 is SGHRS and CDR2 is YFSETQ. This CDR3 has 14 residues. CDR3 bases: TGCGCCACCACCCTTGAAAGAGGGGGAAATGAGCAGTTCTTC. It encodes CATTLERGGNEQFF.

The chain couples TRBV20-1 to TRBJ2-5; 10 positions match TRBD2. J was trimmed by 4 bases and V by 6 bases; bases with no gene match: 5. The CDR3 spans 13 residues. Germline CDR1 reads DFQATT; CDR2 reads SNEGSKA (reference sequence). As DNA, the CDR3 is TGCAGTGCAGAGCGGGGGGGCTTAGAGACCCAGTACTTC. Protein product: CSAERGGLETQYF.

V gene TRBV12-3 or TRBV12-4 combines with J gene TRBJ2-1, with 7 bases that match TRBD2. The junction had 4 bases not matched to a gene; V was cut back by 0 bases and J by 5 bases. This CDR3 contains 15 residues. The CDR3 spells CASSLAGGPHNEQFF. CDR3 in DNA: TGTGCCAGCAGTTTAGCGGGAGGGCCACACAATGAGCAGTTCTTC.

CDR3 in amino acids: CAISETAGTRAYNEQFF. CDR3 in DNA: TGTGCCATCAGTGAGACGGCCGGGACTAGGGCCTACAATGAGCAGTTCTTC. The rearrangement links TRBV10-3 to TRBJ2-1; 8 bases agree with TRBD2. CDR1 ENHRY and CDR2 SYGVKD come from the germline V gene. This CDR3 spans 17 amino acids. V trimming: 2 bases; J trimming: 2 bases; junction bases outside the gene matches: 8.

The rearrangement links TRBV6-1 to TRBJ2-5; D is unresolved. Trimming took off 6 bases at V and 5 bases at J, with 13 bases between the two ends. CDR1 is MNHNS, CDR2 SASEGT, per germline. The length of the CDR3 is 13 residues. This chain's CDR3 is CASRPTLGETQYF. CDR3 in DNA: TGTGCCAGCAGGCCGACTTTGGGCGAGACCCAGTACTTC.